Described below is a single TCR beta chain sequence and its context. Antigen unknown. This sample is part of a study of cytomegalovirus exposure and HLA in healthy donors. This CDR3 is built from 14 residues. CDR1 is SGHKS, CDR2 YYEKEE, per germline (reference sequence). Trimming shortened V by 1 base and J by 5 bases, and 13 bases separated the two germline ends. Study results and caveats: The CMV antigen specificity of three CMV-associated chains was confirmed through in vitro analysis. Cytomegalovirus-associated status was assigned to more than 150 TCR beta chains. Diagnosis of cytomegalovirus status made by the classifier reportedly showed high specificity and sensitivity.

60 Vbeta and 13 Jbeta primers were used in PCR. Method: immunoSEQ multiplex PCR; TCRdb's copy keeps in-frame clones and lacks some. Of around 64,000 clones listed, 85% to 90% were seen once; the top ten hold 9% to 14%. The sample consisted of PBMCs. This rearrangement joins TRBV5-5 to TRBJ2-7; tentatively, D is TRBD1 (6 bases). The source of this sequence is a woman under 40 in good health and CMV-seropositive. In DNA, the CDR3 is TGTGCCAGCAGCTTGCGTCAGGGGTTCGACGAGCAGTACTTC. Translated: CASSLRQGFDEQYF.